This T cell receptor beta chain was identified in a study of OX40 agonist ivuxolimab in advanced cancers. On the study more broadly: Those treated in dose escalation had hepatocellular carcinoma, melanoma, renal cell cancer or head and neck cancer. With a range of roughly 23 to 85, age averaged approximately 55 years, and around 83% were male. Study-wide results and limits: Partial responders receiving 0.1-3.0 mg/kg showed among the lowest clonal expansion.

Blood got drawn at baseline, again on cycle 4 day 1, and then on cycle 7 day 1. The repertoire was sequenced with immunoSEQ multiplex PCR; TCRdb's copy has only in-frame clones and lacks some. The sample consists of 25,000 to 30,000 clones, 80% to 85% of them appearing once. Remarks on this clone: Its antigen is not known.

The sequencing used CD4+ or CD8+ T cells sorted from blood, collected in a trial of the OX40 agonist ivuxolimab. The sequence derives from an adult with an advanced solid tumor such as melanoma, head and neck, liver or kidney cancer.

The CDR3 bases are TGTGCCAGCCAAGGGGGCGGGGGTTCCTACAATGAGCAGTTCTTC. The encoded protein is CASQGGGGSYNEQFF. The chain couples TRBV5-6 to TRBJ2-1, with D possibly called TRBD1 or TRBD2 (7 bases each). CDR3 size: 15 residues. CDR1 is SGHDT and CDR2 is YYEEEE in the germline V gene. Trimming shortened V by 7 bases and J by 1 base, and 15 bases separated the two germline ends. The full variable domain, rest sourced from reference TRBV5-6 and TRBJ2-1, is DAGVTQSPTHLIKTRGQQVTLRCSPKSGHDTVSWYQQALGQGPQFIFQYYEEEERQRGNFPDRFSGHQFPNYSSELNVNALLLGDSALYLCASQGGGGSYNEQFFGPGTRLTVL.